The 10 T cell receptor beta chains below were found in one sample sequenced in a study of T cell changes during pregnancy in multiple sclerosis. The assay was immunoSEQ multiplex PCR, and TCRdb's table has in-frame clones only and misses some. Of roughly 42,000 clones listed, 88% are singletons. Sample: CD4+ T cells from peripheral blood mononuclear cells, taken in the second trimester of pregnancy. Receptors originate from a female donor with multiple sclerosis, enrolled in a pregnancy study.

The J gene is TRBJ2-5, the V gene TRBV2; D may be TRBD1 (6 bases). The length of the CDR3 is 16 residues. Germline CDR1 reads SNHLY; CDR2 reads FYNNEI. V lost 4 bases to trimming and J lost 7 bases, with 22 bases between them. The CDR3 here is CASSGPYGQSRGTQYF. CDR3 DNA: TGTGCCAGCAGTGGACCCTACGGACAGAGCCGAGGGACCCAGTACTTC.

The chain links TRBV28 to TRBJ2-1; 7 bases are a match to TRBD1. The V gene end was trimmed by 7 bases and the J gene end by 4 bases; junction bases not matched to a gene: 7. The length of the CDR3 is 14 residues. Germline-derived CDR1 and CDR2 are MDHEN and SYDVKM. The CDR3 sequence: CASNPTGYYNEQFF. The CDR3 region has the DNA TGTGCCAGCAACCCGACAGGGTATTACAATGAGCAGTTCTTC.

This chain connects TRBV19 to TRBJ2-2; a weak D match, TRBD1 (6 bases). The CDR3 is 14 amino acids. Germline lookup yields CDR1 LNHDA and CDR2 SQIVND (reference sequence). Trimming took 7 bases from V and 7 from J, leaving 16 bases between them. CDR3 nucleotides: TGTGCCAGTAAGGTGGGCCAGGGGATCGGGGAGCTGTTTTTT. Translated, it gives CASKVGQGIGELFF.

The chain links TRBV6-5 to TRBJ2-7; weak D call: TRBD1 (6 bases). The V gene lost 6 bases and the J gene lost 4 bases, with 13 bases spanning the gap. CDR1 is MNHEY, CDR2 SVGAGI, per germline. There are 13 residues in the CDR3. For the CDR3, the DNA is TGTGCCAGCAGGGCAGGGGTTCAATACGAGCAGTACTTC. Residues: CASRAGVQYEQYF.

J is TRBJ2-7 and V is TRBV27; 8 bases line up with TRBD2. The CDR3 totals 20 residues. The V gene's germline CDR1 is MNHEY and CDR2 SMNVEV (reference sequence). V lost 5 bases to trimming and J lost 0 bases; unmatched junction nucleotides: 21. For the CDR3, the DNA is TGTGCCAGCAGTCCCATACCAGCGGGAGTTTTTAATGATGGCTCCTACGAGCAGTACTTC. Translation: CASSPIPAGVFNDGSYEQYF.

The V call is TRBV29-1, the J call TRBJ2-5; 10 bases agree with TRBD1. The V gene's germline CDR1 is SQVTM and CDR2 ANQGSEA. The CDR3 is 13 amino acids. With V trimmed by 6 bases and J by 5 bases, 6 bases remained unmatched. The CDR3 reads CSVLRQGAETQYF. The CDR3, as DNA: TGCAGCGTCCTACGACAGGGGGCGGAGACCCAGTACTTC.

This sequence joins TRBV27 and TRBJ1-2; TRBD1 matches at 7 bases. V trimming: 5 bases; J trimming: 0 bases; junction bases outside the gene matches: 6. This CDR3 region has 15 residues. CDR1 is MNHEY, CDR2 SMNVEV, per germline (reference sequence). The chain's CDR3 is CASSGGTVPNYGYTF. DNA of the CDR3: TGTGCCAGCAGTGGAGGGACAGTACCTAACTATGGCTACACCTTC.

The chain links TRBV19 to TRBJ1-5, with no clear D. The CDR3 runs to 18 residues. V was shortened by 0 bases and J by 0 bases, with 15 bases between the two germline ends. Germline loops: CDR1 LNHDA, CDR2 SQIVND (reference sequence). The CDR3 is CASSIERGRTHSNQPQHF. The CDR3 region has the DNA TGTGCCAGTAGTATAGAGCGGGGAAGAACCCATAGCAATCAGCCCCAGCATTTT.

As DNA, the CDR3 is TGTGCCAGCAGCTCCCGCCGAGCCGATACGCAGTATTTT. Its translation: CASSSRRADTQYF. This chain connects TRBV9 to TRBJ2-3, with D uncertain. This CDR3 comprises 13 residues. The germline gives CDR1 SGDLS, CDR2 YYNGEE. Trimming left V 4 bases short and J 6 bases short, with 12 bases between.

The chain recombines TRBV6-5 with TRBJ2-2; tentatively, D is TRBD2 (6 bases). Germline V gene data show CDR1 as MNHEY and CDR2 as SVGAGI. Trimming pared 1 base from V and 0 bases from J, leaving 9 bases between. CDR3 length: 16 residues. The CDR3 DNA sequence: TGTGCCAGCAGTTACTATGGCGGGGCGAACACCGGGGAGCTGTTTTTT. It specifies CASSYYGGANTGELFF.